A single sample is the source of the 32 T cell receptor beta chains below, sequenced in a study of CD8 T cells in ankylosing spondylitis. From the 5' RACE reads, TCRdb called clonotypes with MiXCR, one entry per CDR3 protein. Of 230,000 or so distinct CDR3 sequences listed, roughly a quarter are singletons. Sequences were obtained from blood, either unsorted or a sorted T cell fraction (not recorded which). These receptors all come from a male donor with ankylosing spondylitis or in good health (not recorded which).

Only a few counts were recorded for this clonotype. The chain couples TRBV15 to TRBJ2-5; D is perhaps TRBD1 or TRBD2 (6 bases each). The CDR3 runs to 14 residues. V was clipped by 5 bases and J by 4 bases, with 14 bases between them. CDR1 is LNHNV, CDR2 YYDKDF, per germline (reference sequence). In DNA, the CDR3 is TGTGCCACCAGCCCCGGAGGGGGAGGAGAGACCCAGTACTTC. Protein sequence: CATSPGGGGETQYF.

This clonotype has at least ten counts. The chain uses TRBV29-1 and TRBJ1-5, with a tentative D call TRBD1 (5 bases). The CDR3 contains 13 residues. The V gene lost 4 bases and the J gene lost 6 bases, with 13 bases spanning the gap. Germline-derived CDR1 and CDR2 are SQVTM and ANQGSEA. CDR3 coding DNA: TGCAGCGTTGTTGCCAGGGTGGGTCAGCCCCAGCATTTT. It is translated as CSVVARVGQPQHF.

This clonotype was counted between two and nine times. V usage is TRBV20-1 and J usage is TRBJ2-7; TRBD1 or TRBD2 may be the D gene (5 bases each). V shed 2 bases and J shed 1 base, with 18 bases lying between them. CDR3 length equals 16 residues. The germline gives CDR1 DFQATT, CDR2 SNEGSKA (reference sequence). The CDR3 reads CSARSLGDPGSYEQYF. In DNA, the CDR3 is TGCAGTGCTAGAAGTCTCGGGGACCCGGGGTCCTACGAGCAGTACTTC.

This clonotype was detected many times. The V call is TRBV5-1, the J call TRBJ2-2; D might be TRBD2 (5 bases). This CDR3 contains 15 residues. The ends were cut back, 3 bases at V and 7 bases at J, with 16 bases in the middle. Germline values: CDR1 SGHRS, CDR2 YFSETQ. Here the CDR3 reads CASSSDLASSGELFF. The CDR3, as DNA: TGCGCCAGCAGCTCGGACTTAGCCTCGAGCGGGGAGCTGTTTTTT. Filled out from reference TRBV5-1 and TRBJ2-2, the complete variable domain reads KAGVTQTPRYLIKTRGQQVTLSCSPISGHRSVSWYQQTPGQGLQFLFEYFSETQRNKGNFPGRFSGRQFSNSRSEMNVSTLELGDSALYLCASSSDLASSGELFFGEGSRLTVL.

The V and J genes are TRBV7-2 and TRBJ2-7; D remains unclear. The CDR3 contains 12 residues. Trimming shortened V by 5 bases and J by 2 bases, and 7 bases separated the two germline ends. Germline V lookup: CDR1 SGHTA, CDR2 FQGNSA. DNA of the CDR3: TGTGCCAGCAGCATACGGACCTACGAGCAGTACTTC. Translating it yields CASSIRTYEQYF.

This clonotype was seen at least ten times. V usage is TRBV7-9 and J usage is TRBJ2-1; tentatively, D is TRBD1 (5 bases). V was clipped by 4 bases and J by 2 bases, with 15 bases between them. The CDR3 spans 16 residues. Germline V gene sequence: CDR1 SEHNR, CDR2 FQNEAQ (reference sequence). The CDR3 coding sequence is TGTGCCAGCAGCTCCCCCCGGACAAACCCCTACAATGAGCAGTTCTTC. Amino acids: CASSSPRTNPYNEQFF.

This clonotype was seen a handful of times. The chain recombines TRBV20-1 with TRBJ2-5; D unresolved. From germline, CDR1 is DFQATT and CDR2 SNEGSKA (reference sequence). The CDR3 spans 14 residues. V shed 3 bases and J shed 2 bases, with 13 bases lying between them. CDR3 residues: CSASWAGRQETQYF. For the CDR3, the DNA is TGCAGTGCTAGTTGGGCCGGGCGGCAAGAGACCCAGTACTTC.

The rearrangement links TRBV20-1 to TRBJ2-6, with TRBD1 as a possible D gene (5 bases). The CDR3 totals 16 residues. CDR1 and CDR2 (germline): DFQATT, SNEGSKA (reference sequence). V was trimmed by 3 bases and J by 1 base, leaving 13 bases between them. The CDR3 protein is CSASSTPGSGANVLTF. The CDR3, as DNA: TGCAGTGCTAGCTCCACCCCAGGGTCTGGGGCCAACGTCCTGACTTTC.

The sample holds one count of this clonotype. The V gene is TRBV5-1, the J gene TRBJ2-7; TRBD2 is a possible D gene (5 bases). Germline CDR1 reads SGHRS; CDR2 reads YFSETQ. V was pared by 0 bases and J by 2 bases, with 9 bases between. The CDR3 extends over 14 amino acids. The CDR3, as DNA: TGCGCCAGCAGCTTGGACCTGACTACCTACGAGCAGTACTTC. Its protein product is CASSLDLTTYEQYF.

The chain couples TRBV20-1 to TRBJ2-5; D may correspond to TRBD1 or TRBD2 (6 bases each). Germline CDR1 and CDR2: DFQATT and SNEGSKA (reference sequence). Trimming left V 0 bases short and J 1 base short, with 24 bases between. The CDR3 totals 19 residues. The CDR3 DNA reads as TGCAGTGCTAGAGATTGGGGGGCTAGCGATCATCTGGCCCAAGAGACCCAGTACTTC. Amino acids: CSARDWGASDHLAQETQYF.

This clonotype has a handful of counts. V is TRBV20-1 and J is TRBJ1-2, with 9 bases aligning to TRBD1. Germline loops: CDR1 DFQATT, CDR2 SNEGSKA (reference sequence). There are 15 residues in the CDR3. Unmatched junction bases numbered 6, after V lost 0 bases and J lost 4 bases. The CDR3 nucleotides are TGCAGTGCTAGAGATCTGGGACAGGGAGGCTATGGCTACACCTTC. Its translation: CSARDLGQGGYGYTF.

At least ten counts were recorded for this clonotype. V usage is TRBV6-1 and J usage is TRBJ1-1, with D perhaps TRBD1 (5 bases). The CDR3 covers 14 residues. Deletions cut 6 bases from V and 0 bases from J, with 11 bases between. Germline values: CDR1 MNHNS, CDR2 SASEGT. This chain's CDR3 is CASRRTGVNTEAFF. The DNA of the CDR3 is TGTGCCAGCAGGCGTACGGGGGTGAACACTGAAGCTTTCTTT.

The J gene is TRBJ2-3, the V gene TRBV20-1, with TRBD2 identical over 11 bases. V lost 3 bases to trimming and J lost 2 bases; unmatched junction nucleotides: 10. Germline loops: CDR1 DFQATT, CDR2 SNEGSKA (reference sequence). The CDR3 is 17 amino acids. CDR3 bases: TGCAGTGCTAGTGCCCGGCTAGCGGGGGGTTCCACAGATACGCAGTATTTT. Translation: CSASARLAGGSTDTQYF.

Concerning this clonotype itself: A much more abundant neighbour one base away suggests this may be a read error. This chain links TRBV2 with TRBJ2-1; 7 positions match TRBD2. CDR3 length: 17 amino acids. Germline-derived CDR1 and CDR2 are SNHLY and FYNNEI. CDR3 in DNA: TGTGCCCGCAGTTTGTTTCTCCAGCGGGGCTCCTACAATGAGCAGTTCTTC. Amino acid sequence: CARSLFLQRGSYNEQFF.

This clonotype was found many times. The chain recombines TRBV12-3 or TRBV12-4 with TRBJ2-7, with 9 bases matching TRBD1. The CDR3 spans 14 residues. The V and J ends lost 6 bases and 3 bases, in that order; junction bases with no gene match: 6. The chain's CDR3 is CASRNTGGSYEQYF. The CDR3 nucleotides are TGTGCCAGCAGAAACACAGGGGGCAGCTACGAGCAGTACTTC.

The chain recombines TRBV12-3 or TRBV12-4 with TRBJ1-5; 7 bases map to TRBD1. CDR3 size: 15 residues. Losses at the gene ends were 8 bases for V and 5 bases for J; bases not matched to a gene: 12. The DNA of the CDR3 is TGTGCCAGCGGGCCGACAGGGATTGAGCATCAGCCCCAGCATTTT. Residues: CASGPTGIEHQPQHF.

This clonotype was seen only a few times. The chain uses TRBV12-3 or TRBV12-4 and TRBJ2-7; TRBD2 agrees at 13 bases. This CDR3 has 15 amino acids. V gave up 3 bases and J gave up 6 bases; unmatched junction bases: 5. CDR3 bases: TGTGCCAGCAGTTTTACTAGCGGGGGGGTAAGCGAGCAGTACTTC. Translated: CASSFTSGGVSEQYF.

This clonotype was observed a handful of times. The J gene is TRBJ2-7, the V gene TRBV20-1; no clear D gene. The germline V gene has CDR1 DFQATT and CDR2 SNEGSKA (reference sequence). V was pared by 0 bases and J by 3 bases, with 6 bases between. This CDR3 comprises 12 residues. The DNA for the CDR3 is TGCAGTGCTAGAGAAAGTATCTACGAGCAGTACTTC. Its protein is CSARESIYEQYF.

This clonotype was counted at least ten times. The chain carries TRBV2 and TRBJ2-3, with D perhaps matching TRBD2 (6 bases). CDR3 length: 13 amino acids. V was clipped by 6 bases and J by 3 bases, with 10 bases between them. From germline, CDR1 is SNHLY and CDR2 FYNNEI. This chain's CDR3 is CASSYGGTDTQYF. CDR3 coding DNA: TGTGCCAGCAGCTACGGGGGAACAGATACGCAGTATTTT. The full variable domain, with the rest looked up from reference TRBV2 and TRBJ2-3, is EPEVTQTPSHQVTQMGQEVILRCVPISNHLYFYWYRQILGQKVEFLVSFYNNEISEKSEIFDDQFSVERPDGSNFTLKIRSTKLEDSAMYFCASSYGGTDTQYFGPGTRLTVL.

The V and J genes are TRBV9 and TRBJ2-3; maybe TRBD1 (5 bases). From germline, CDR1 is SGDLS and CDR2 YYNGEE. CDR3 size: 15 residues. V was pared by 5 bases and J by 2 bases, with 15 bases between. The DNA for the CDR3 is TGTGCCAGCAGAAGGCTGGGGCTCGACACAGATACGCAGTATTTT. Translated, it gives CASRRLGLDTDTQYF.

This clonotype was observed a handful of times. The genes are TRBV20-1 and TRBJ2-3, with TRBD1 matching over 7 bases. Germline CDR1 is DFQATT and CDR2 is SNEGSKA (reference sequence). The length of the CDR3 is 19 residues. The V segment lost 2 bases and the J segment 1 base; nucleotides outside the gene matches: 18. CDR3 in DNA: TGCAGTGCTAGACCCCCATCTGGAAGGGGGCGCGGTGGCACAGATACGCAGTATTTT. Its protein is CSARPPSGRGRGGTDTQYF.

This clonotype was detected only a few times. The rearrangement uses TRBV10-3 and TRBJ2-4; 10 nucleotides line up with TRBD1. Germline-derived CDR1 and CDR2 are ENHRY and SYGVKD. V dropped 2 bases and J dropped 7; count of bases not matched to a gene: 5. The CDR3 extends over 15 amino acids. The DNA for the CDR3 is TGTGCCATCAGTGAGCGGGGGACAGGGGCGAACATTCAGTACTTC. As protein: CAISERGTGANIQYF.

This clonotype was counted many times. This rearrangement joins TRBV24-1 to TRBJ2-5; the D is unclear. The CDR3 spans 14 residues. Germline loops: CDR1 KGHDR, CDR2 SFDVKD. Trimming cost V 4 bases and J 6 bases, with 14 bases left between them. CDR3 in amino acids: CATSDPGRGKTQYF. CDR3 bases: TGTGCCACCAGTGACCCGGGTAGAGGCAAGACCCAGTACTTC.

In this sample, this clonotype turned up many times. This chain joins TRBV11-2 and TRBJ2-7, with D uncertain. V lost 1 base, J lost 3 bases, and 10 bases lay in between. This CDR3 is 14 amino acids long. Germline V gene sequence: CDR1 SGHAT, CDR2 FQNNGV. CDR3 DNA sequence: TGTGCCAGCAGCTTAGGGGCCTCTCTCTACGAGCAGTACTTC. It translates to CASSLGASLYEQYF.

Remarks on this clonotype: Sequence at one end of the junction differs from germline and may be a read error. The rearrangement joins TRBV3-1 to TRBJ2-3, with a weak D call TRBD2 (7 bases). The CDR3 has 17 residues. Germline V gives CDR1 LGHDT, CDR2 YNNKEL (reference sequence). In nucleotides, the CDR3 is TGTGCCTGCAGCCAAGGGGGGGCCTGGGGTTTTACAGATACGCAGTATTTT. It yields the protein CACSQGGAWGFTDTQYF.

This clonotype occurred many times. The chain is built from TRBV20-1 and TRBJ2-2, with D perhaps matching TRBD1 (6 bases). Trimming stripped 6 bases from V and 4 bases from J, with 12 bases between. Germline CDR1 is DFQATT and CDR2 is SNEGSKA (reference sequence). The CDR3 runs to 13 residues. CDR3 loop: CSAEGTTTGELFF. The CDR3 DNA reads as TGCAGTGCCGAGGGGACAACCACCGGGGAGCTGTTTTTT.

The V gene is TRBV12-3 or TRBV12-4, the J gene TRBJ2-7; D call uncertain. V was cut by 2 bases and J by 6 bases, with 8 bases left in between. The CDR3 consists of 12 residues. In nucleotides, the CDR3 is TGTGCCAGCAGTTTATTCGGTGCCGAGCAGTACTTC. Translated: CASSLFGAEQYF.

This clonotype was seen many times. The chain employs TRBV29-1 and TRBJ2-6, with TRBD1 as a possible D gene (5 bases). Looked up from germline, CDR1 is SQVTM and CDR2 is ANQGSEA. Trimming pared 6 bases from V and 0 bases from J, leaving 9 bases between. The CDR3 loop spans 14 amino acids. CDR3 protein: CSVAQGSGANVLTF. In DNA, the CDR3 is TGCAGCGTCGCCCAGGGCTCTGGGGCCAACGTCCTGACTTTC.

The chain carries TRBV5-1 and TRBJ2-4; possible D gene TRBD1, 5 bases. Germline-derived CDR1 and CDR2 are SGHRS and YFSETQ. Trimming stripped 3 bases from V and 8 bases from J, with 15 bases between. This CDR3 comprises 14 residues. The CDR3 protein is CASSSRTSRDIQYF. The CDR3 region has the DNA TGCGCCAGCAGCTCCCGGACAAGTAGGGACATTCAGTACTTC.

The chain employs TRBV20-1 and TRBJ2-5, with 12 bases identical to TRBD1. The ends lost 5 bases at V and 3 bases at J; junction bases unmatched: 7. The CDR3 loop spans 15 amino acids. Looked up from germline, CDR1 is DFQATT and CDR2 is SNEGSKA (reference sequence). Written as DNA, the CDR3 is TGCAGTGCTCCCCTCGGGACAGGGGGCGAAGAGACCCAGTACTTC. Protein: CSAPLGTGGEETQYF.

The J gene is TRBJ2-1, the V gene TRBV12-3 or TRBV12-4; D not certain. CDR3 length: 11 amino acids. V was trimmed by 5 bases and J by 9 bases, leaving 8 bases between them. CDR3 bases: TGTGCCAGCAGTAGGACCACTGAGCAGTTCTTC. Protein sequence: CASSRTTEQFF.

This clonotype has a handful of counts. The V call is TRBV28, the J call TRBJ1-2, with 7 nucleotides matching TRBD1. Germline CDR1 MDHEN, CDR2 SYDVKM. The V gene end was trimmed by 4 bases and the J gene end by 7 bases; junction bases not matched to a gene: 9. The CDR3 totals 14 residues. Here the CDR3 DNA reads TGTGCCAGCAGTTCTCAGGGGGTTAGCGGTGGCTACACCTTC. This gives the protein CASSSQGVSGGYTF.